Listed below are T cell receptor beta chains from one sample, sequenced in a study of shared clonotypes between healthy human individuals. Only in-frame clones appear in the TCRdb table, and some are missing; sequencing was by immunoSEQ multiplex PCR. The sample yields some 530,000 clones, roughly 80% seen once. The sample comprised PBMCs. The receptors stem from a woman aged 35 to 49 in good health. Some clones in this sample may be carry-over from other donors' samples. The CDR3 runs from the conserved cysteine through the conserved F or W. The D gene is left open where the match is weak. Some rows have no size entry. The others give once, few or many, or a class for an expanded clone.

v_call: TRBV29-1; d_call: TRBD2; clone_size: .; j_call: TRBJ2-2; cdr3_nt: TGCAGCGTTGTAGCGGGAGGCACCGGGGAGCTGTTTTTT; cdr3_aa: CSVVAGGTGELFF
v_call: TRBV5-1; d_call: .; clone_size: .; j_call: TRBJ1-3; cdr3_nt: TGCGCCAGCAGCTTGGGGTTTAGCTCTGGAAACACCATATATTTT; cdr3_aa: CASSLGFSSGNTIYF
v_call: TRBV29-1; d_call: .; clone_size: few; j_call: TRBJ1-1; cdr3_nt: TGCAGCGCTGTGAACAGGGACGCCACTGAAGCTTTCTTT; cdr3_aa: CSAVNRDATEAFF
v_call: TRBV10-2; d_call: TRBD1; clone_size: .; j_call: TRBJ1-4; cdr3_nt: TGCGCCAGCAGCAGGACAGGGGGCGGGGAAAAACTGTTTTTT; cdr3_aa: CASSRTGGGEKLFF
v_call: TRBV13; d_call: .; clone_size: .; j_call: TRBJ2-7; cdr3_nt: TGTGCCAGCAGCTCGTCCCTATCCTACGAGCAGTACTTC; cdr3_aa: CASSSSLSYEQYF
v_call: TRBV4-3; d_call: .; clone_size: .; j_call: TRBJ1-1; cdr3_nt: TGCGCCAGCAGCCAAGAGGGGGTGAACACTGAAGCTTTCTTT; cdr3_aa: CASSQEGVNTEAFF
v_call: TRBV29-1; d_call: .; clone_size: .; j_call: TRBJ1-1; cdr3_nt: TGCAGCGTTGAAAAAATGAACACTGAAGCTTTCTTT; cdr3_aa: CSVEKMNTEAFF
v_call: TRBV5-1; d_call: .; clone_size: .; j_call: TRBJ2-2; cdr3_nt: TGCGCCAGCAGCTACGGGCCCCTCGGGGGTGCCGGGGAGCTGTTTTTT; cdr3_aa: CASSYGPLGGAGELFF
v_call: TRBV4-2; d_call: TRBD2; clone_size: .; j_call: TRBJ2-1; cdr3_nt: TGTGCCAGCAGCCAAGTGAGGGGGACTAGCGGGAGTGGGTATGAGCAGTTCTTC; cdr3_aa: CASSQVRGTSGSGYEQFF
v_call: TRBV4-1; d_call: .; clone_size: .; j_call: TRBJ2-5; cdr3_nt: TGCGCCAGCAGCCACACCGGAGAGACCCAGTACTTC; cdr3_aa: CASSHTGETQYF
v_call: TRBV28; d_call: .; clone_size: .; j_call: TRBJ1-4; cdr3_nt: TGTGCCAGCAGTTTGACAGGTCTTGGTGAAAAACTGTTTTTT; cdr3_aa: CASSLTGLGEKLFF
v_call: TRBV30; d_call: TRBD1; clone_size: .; j_call: TRBJ2-7; cdr3_nt: TGTGCCTGGGATCTGGGACAGGGTTTCAAGCAGTACTTC; cdr3_aa: CAWDLGQGFKQYF
v_call: TRBV19; d_call: .; clone_size: .; j_call: TRBJ1-5; cdr3_nt: TGTGCAAGTAGTATTAGCAATCAGCCCCAGCATTTT; cdr3_aa: CASSISNQPQHF
v_call: TRBV28; d_call: TRBD1; clone_size: .; j_call: TRBJ1-6; cdr3_nt: TGTGCCAGCAGCCAGATCGACAGGGATCATTCACCCCTCCACTTT; cdr3_aa: CASSQIDRDHSPLHF
v_call: TRBV5-6; d_call: .; clone_size: .; j_call: TRBJ1-1; cdr3_nt: TGTGCCAGCAGCTTGGGGCTGGATAACACTGAAGCTTTCTTT; cdr3_aa: CASSLGLDNTEAFF
v_call: TRBV30; d_call: .; clone_size: .; j_call: TRBJ1-4; cdr3_nt: TGTGCCTGGAGTGTGGGAGGGGACAATGAAAAACTGTTTTTT; cdr3_aa: CAWSVGGDNEKLFF
v_call: TRBV5-1; d_call: TRBD2; clone_size: many; j_call: TRBJ2-3; cdr3_nt: TGCGCCAGCAGCTTTGGAACCGGGACTAGAAGCACAGATACGCAGTATTTT; cdr3_aa: CASSFGTGTRSTDTQYF
v_call: TRBV29-1; d_call: TRBD2; clone_size: .; j_call: TRBJ2-3; cdr3_nt: TGCAGCGTTGCCCTCGGGAGGCTCACAGATACGCAGTATTTT; cdr3_aa: CSVALGRLTDTQYF
v_call: TRBV5-1; d_call: TRBD1; clone_size: .; j_call: TRBJ2-7; cdr3_nt: TGCGCCAGCAGCGGGGGGACAGGGTCACAGCGGGAGCAGTACTTC; cdr3_aa: CASSGGTGSQREQYF
v_call: TRBV9; d_call: .; clone_size: .; j_call: TRBJ1-3; cdr3_nt: TGTGCCAGCAGGGGATCTGGAAACACCATATATTTT; cdr3_aa: CASRGSGNTIYF
v_call: TRBV29-1; d_call: TRBD2; clone_size: few; j_call: TRBJ2-7; cdr3_nt: TGCAGCGTAGGGGGACTAGCGGGAGCGTACGAGCAGTACTTC; cdr3_aa: CSVGGLAGAYEQYF
v_call: TRBV11-2; d_call: TRBD1; clone_size: .; j_call: TRBJ2-3; cdr3_nt: TGTGCCAGCAGCACCTACAGGGGAGGCACAGATACGCAGTATTTT; cdr3_aa: CASSTYRGGTDTQYF
v_call: TRBV4-1; d_call: TRBD1; clone_size: few; j_call: TRBJ1-5; cdr3_nt: TGCGCCAGCAGCCAACTATGGACAGGGGCACAAATAGCCCAGCATTTT; cdr3_aa: CASSQLWTGAQIAQHF